This T cell receptor beta chain was documented in a study of blood T cell repertoires in COVID-19. Study summary: PBMCs, B-cell-depleted T cells, or T cells provided the cDNA or gDNA that made up the material.

Recruited during active infection, patients (from Seattle) were subsequently followed longitudinally. Measured with immunoSEQ multiplex PCR; TCRdb has only the in-frame clones, and not every one. The repertoire includes about half a million clones, approximately 89% of them detected once, and approximately 0.9% sits in the top ten. This TCR derives from a young man with COVID-19, enrolled during active disease. Sequencing used peripheral blood.

The CDR3 loop reads CASSGTGLYGYTF. DNA for the CDR3: TGTGCCAGCAGTGGGACAGGGCTCTATGGCTACACCTTC. This chain links TRBV2 with TRBJ1-2, with 8 bases that match TRBD1. CDR1 and CDR2 from the germline V gene are SNHLY and FYNNEI. J lost 4 bases, V lost 4 bases, and 2 bases had no gene match. This CDR3 is 13 amino acids long.